This T cell receptor (beta chain) was sequenced in a study of blood T cell repertoires in COVID-19. Across the whole study: The United States, Italy and Spain were the sources of the acute and convalescent COVID-19 samples. From T cells, B-cell-depleted T cells, or PBMCs came the material, which was cDNA or gDNA.

Original handling: Reference gene primer amplification yielded estimated nucleated cell counts. Repertoires were generated with immunoSEQ multiplex PCR, while TCRdb's copy carries only in-frame clones and drops some. Clone size and V and J calls were adopted from that table, with D and trimming inferred from the DNA. The sample consists of a few hundred thousand clones, about four fifths of them appearing once. This clone is a singleton in its sample. The germline CDR1 and CDR2 sequences are LNHDA and SQIVND (reference sequence). The CDR3 loop spans 16 amino acids. V lost 2 bases and J lost 5; bases outside the gene matches: 9.

Source material: peripheral blood. The receptor's source is a woman aged 18-35 years with acute or convalescent COVID-19. This chain connects TRBV19 to TRBJ2-5, with 9 bases lining up with TRBD2. The CDR3 sequence is CASSISGLALSETQYF. CDR3 DNA sequence: TGTGCCAGTAGTATATCGGGACTAGCTCTTTCGGAGACCCAGTACTTC.